This T cell receptor (beta chain) is drawn from a study of T cells after posttransplantation cyclophosphamide. The study's findings and limits: Skin or GI-infiltrating T cells shared few TRB sequences with blood. Recipient CMV seropositivity and CMV reactivation strongly tracked TRB clonality. Donor-recipient repertoire similarity was low at 1-2 months, rising over year one.

Germline values: CDR1 MNHEY, CDR2 SVGAGI. Trimming shortened V by 5 bases and J by 1 base, and 12 bases separated the two germline ends. This CDR3 contains 14 residues. Controls had myeloablative marrow grafts with methotrexate and calcineurin inhibitor, sampled at 1 year. In its sample, this clone was seen once. Its target is unknown. Sequencing used immunoSEQ multiplex PCR; TCRdb keeps in-frame clones, though not all of them. The table lists 23,000 or so clones, 70% to 90% of them singletons, with around 2.1% in the top ten. The chain couples TRBV6-5 to TRBJ2-7; D is unclear. The clonotype originates from a female patient aged 30-39 years who received an allogeneic stem cell transplant from an unrelated donor, was CMV-positive, and had acute and chronic GVHD. A share of the T cells may be of graft donor origin. Here the sequenced sample was PBMCs, taken 350 to 400 days after allogeneic stem cell transplant with calcineurin inhibitor and methotrexate. CDR3 in amino acids: CASSHEPLSYEQYF. DNA of the CDR3: TGTGCCAGCAGTCACGAGCCTCTATCCTACGAGCAGTACTTC.